The 17 T cell receptor beta chains in this list originate from one sample, sequenced in a study of T cell responses to AZD1222 COVID-19 vaccine. Sequencing was performed with immunoSEQ multiplex PCR; in TCRdb, only in-frame clones are kept and a portion is missing. Of about 130,000 clones listed, 93% are singletons. Sequenced here: peripheral blood, sampled on day 0 of AZD1222 vaccination. The receptors shown here come from an adult in good health.

The V gene is TRBV28, the J gene TRBJ2-7, with D possibly TRBD2 on 7 matching bases. The germline CDR1 and CDR2 sequences are MDHEN and SYDVKM. The CDR3 has 14 amino acids. V gave up 2 bases and J gave up 3 bases, with 11 bases separating them. The CDR3, as DNA: TGTGCCAGCAGTTTAAGGGGGGGGATCTACGAGCAGTACTTC. Translated: CASSLRGGIYEQYF.

The sample holds one count of this clone. The CDR3 coding sequence is TGTGCCAGCAAGAGAACAGGGGGAGTTATTTTTGAAGCTTTCTTT. As protein: CASKRTGGVIFEAFF. The rearrangement uses TRBV5-6 and TRBJ1-1; TRBD1 matches 8 bases. The CDR3 is 15 amino acids. Germline V gene sequence: CDR1 SGHDT, CDR2 YYEEEE. Losses at the gene ends were 6 bases for V and 7 bases for J; bases not matched to a gene: 14. The full variable domain, with the rest looked up from reference TRBV5-6 and TRBJ1-1, is DAGVTQSPTHLIKTRGQQVTLRCSPKSGHDTVSWYQQALGQGPQFIFQYYEEEERQRGNFPDRFSGHQFPNYSSELNVNALLLGDSALYLCASKRTGGVIFEAFFGQGTRLTVV.

The chain is built from TRBV7-8 and TRBJ1-1, with TRBD1 as a possible D gene (6 bases). The CDR3 runs 12 residues. Germline-derived CDR1 and CDR2 are SGHVS and FQNEAQ. V was shortened by 1 base and J by 11 bases, with 11 bases between the two germline ends. CDR3 DNA sequence: TGTGCCAGCAGCTTAGAGGTGCAGGGGGCTTTCTTT. Protein product: CASSLEVQGAFF.

The rearrangement uses TRBV14 and TRBJ1-1, with 7 bases matching TRBD1. The germline CDR1 and CDR2 sequences are SGHDN and FVKESK. V dropped 5 bases and J dropped 3; count of bases not matched to a gene: 6. CDR3 length: 14 residues. Here the CDR3 reads CASSEGGVHTEAFF. Written as DNA, the CDR3 is TGTGCCAGCAGCGAAGGGGGCGTACACACTGAAGCTTTCTTT.

The chain combines TRBV24-1 with TRBJ1-5; D is possibly TRBD1 (5 bases). CDR1 is KGHDR, CDR2 SFDVKD, per germline. Trimming stripped 4 bases from V and 4 bases from J, with 13 bases between. The CDR3 is 15 amino acids. The CDR3 region has the DNA TGTGCCACCAGTGAACCCCGGGACGATAATCAGCCCCAGCATTTT. Amino acid sequence: CATSEPRDDNQPQHF.

The gene calls are TRBV12-5 and TRBJ2-3, with D tentatively TRBD1 or TRBD2 (5 bases each). Germline values: CDR1 LGHNT, CDR2 FRNRAP. The CDR3 has 17 residues. Trimming shortened V by 7 bases and J by 1 base, and 21 bases separated the two germline ends. In DNA, the CDR3 is TGTGCTAGTGCCACCGTGGGTGAGGGGCTCGGCACAGATACGCAGTATTTT. Its translation: CASATVGEGLGTDTQYF.

The rearrangement links TRBV7-8 to TRBJ1-1; TRBD1 might be the D (5 bases). This CDR3 is built from 14 residues. Germline CDR1 SGHVS, CDR2 FQNEAQ. V was cut by 5 bases and J by 3 bases, with 13 bases left in between. The CDR3 nucleotides read TGTGCCAGCAGCGCAGACAGTGGGTACACTGAAGCTTTCTTT. It yields the protein CASSADSGYTEAFF.

Only one count was recorded for this clone. This chain uses TRBV5-6 with TRBJ1-1; D remains unclear. V was pared by 1 base and J by 3 bases, with 7 bases between. The CDR3 is 13 amino acids. Looked up from germline, CDR1 is SGHDT and CDR2 is YYEEEE. This CDR3 is CASSLISYTEAFF. The CDR3 nucleotides are TGTGCCAGCAGCTTGATCAGTTACACTGAAGCTTTCTTT.

This chain joins TRBV7-9 and TRBJ1-2, with TRBD1 matching over 7 bases. This CDR3 is 18 amino acids long. J gave up 0 bases and V 1 base, and 11 bases lay outside the gene matches. Per germline, CDR1 SEHNR and CDR2 FQNEAQ (reference sequence). The CDR3 loop reads CASSLDRGAMVANYGYTF. CDR3 sequence (DNA): TGTGCCAGCAGCTTAGACAGGGGCGCAATGGTAGCTAACTATGGCTACACCTTC.

The chain combines TRBV5-1 with TRBJ2-1, with 9 bases aligning to TRBD1. Per germline, CDR1 SGHRS and CDR2 YFSETQ. The CDR3 is made up of 14 amino acids. The V gene end was trimmed by 4 bases and the J gene end by 6 bases; junction bases not matched to a gene: 5. This CDR3 is CASSLPTGGNEQFF. The CDR3 DNA is TGCGCCAGCAGCCTACCGACAGGGGGCAATGAGCAGTTCTTC.

This sequence joins TRBV24-1 and TRBJ1-5; 11 bases match TRBD1. Trimming removed 3 bases from V and 7 bases from J; junction bases left unmatched: 7. Germline CDR1 is KGHDR and CDR2 is SFDVKD. This CDR3 comprises 16 residues. The CDR3 DNA reads TGTGCCACCAGTGATAGGGACAGGGGGTTCGGACAGCCCCAGCATTTT. It is translated as CATSDRDRGFGQPQHF.

The J gene is TRBJ2-3, the V gene TRBV18; D might be TRBD1 (6 bases). V was trimmed by 4 bases and J by 2 bases, leaving 10 bases between them. CDR3 length equals 14 residues. Germline-derived CDR1 and CDR2 are KGHSH and LQKENI. The CDR3, as DNA: TGTGCCAGCTCACGAGGACAGAACACAGATACGCAGTATTTT. It is translated as CASSRGQNTDTQYF.

The chain is built from TRBV16 and TRBJ1-1, with D unclear. CDR1 KGHSY and CDR2 FQNENV come from the germline V gene. Trimming stripped 4 bases from V and 0 bases from J, with 9 bases between. This CDR3 spans 14 amino acids. The CDR3 region has the DNA TGTGCCAGCAGCCTATCAGGCATGAACACTGAAGCTTTCTTT. It codes for CASSLSGMNTEAFF.

The rearrangement joins TRBV29-1 to TRBJ2-1, with D possibly called TRBD1 or TRBD2 (5 bases each). The CDR3 covers 15 residues. Trimming left V 7 bases short and J 5 bases short, with 21 bases between. Germline CDR1 reads SQVTM; CDR2 reads ANQGSEA. The CDR3 DNA follows: TGCAGCGCCAGGGCAGGAAACGGGGCAAACAATGAGCAGTTCTTC. Translated: CSARAGNGANNEQFF.

This clone showed up just once. The V and J genes are TRBV7-9 and TRBJ2-1, with 13 bases fitting TRBD2. Germline CDR1 is SEHNR and CDR2 is FQNEAQ (reference sequence). After removal of 5 bases from V and 5 bases from J, the junction contained 9 bases not matched to a gene. This CDR3 region has 17 residues. CDR3 in amino acids: CASSPTRGLAGNNEQFF. Written as DNA, the CDR3 is TGTGCCAGCAGCCCCACTAGGGGACTAGCGGGAAACAATGAGCAGTTCTTC.

The chain links TRBV28 to TRBJ2-7; D could derive from TRBD1 or TRBD2 (5 bases each). V was clipped by 1 base and J by 5 bases, with 18 bases between them. Germline loops: CDR1 MDHEN, CDR2 SYDVKM. The CDR3 extends over 16 amino acids. CDR3 in DNA: TGTGCCAGCAGTTTATATCAAGGGGCGGGCAGGAACGAGCAGTACTTC. It codes for CASSLYQGAGRNEQYF. Together with reference TRBV28 and TRBJ2-7, the CDR3 gives the full variable domain: DVKVTQSSRYLVKRTGEKVFLECVQDMDHENMFWYRQDPGLGLRLIYFSYDVKMKEKGDIPEGYSVSREKKERFSLILESASTNQTSMYLCASSLYQGAGRNEQYFGPGTRLTVT.

J is TRBJ2-7 and V is TRBV6-1; TRBD2 might be the D (5 bases). The V end was cut by 2 bases, the J end by 2 bases, with 7 bases between. CDR1 and CDR2 (germline): MNHNS, SASEGT. The CDR3 is 13 residues long. As DNA, the CDR3 is TGTGCCAGCAGTGAACGGAGGCCCTACGAGCAGTACTTC. This codes for CASSERRPYEQYF.